Shown below are 4 T cell receptor beta chains from a single sample sequenced in a study of identical twins. In TCRdb, the 5' RACE reads were re-called with MiXCR into one record per CDR3 protein. The table has 550,000 to 700,000 distinct CDR3 sequences, more than 9% seen once. A further study also used this sample, focusing on yellow fever vaccine responses in identical twins.

Sequencing used PBMCs. These TCRs come from a woman between 18 and 30 years old in good health.

V is TRBV4-2 and J is TRBJ2-6; D gene ambiguous. The ends were cut back, 2 bases at V and 2 bases at J, with 10 bases in the middle. This CDR3 is built from 16 residues. The germline V gene has CDR1 LGHNA and CDR2 YNFKEQ. CDR3 sequence reads: CASSQSGGPGANVLTF. The CDR3 nucleotides are TGTGCCAGCAGCCAATCCGGCGGTCCTGGGGCCAACGTCCTGACTTTC.

The chain links TRBV20-1 to TRBJ1-1; 7 positions agree with TRBD1. CDR3 length equals 13 residues. Germline V gene data show CDR1 as DFQATT and CDR2 as SNEGSKA (reference sequence). The ends lost 6 bases at V and 0 bases at J; junction bases unmatched: 4. The CDR3: CSARDSMNTEAFF. The CDR3 bases are TGCAGTGCAAGGGACAGCATGAACACTGAAGCTTTCTTT.

This clonotype was counted at least ten times. The chain has TRBV2 and TRBJ1-4; D call uncertain. This CDR3 contains 14 residues. Germline loops: CDR1 SNHLY, CDR2 FYNNEI. The germline V and J ends were trimmed by 6 bases and 6 bases, with 14 bases remaining between them. The CDR3 DNA is TGTGCCAGCAGCCTCACCCGGAGGGATGAAAAACTGTTTTTT. It translates to CASSLTRRDEKLFF.

This clonotype came up a few times. The chain has TRBV29-1 and TRBJ1-1; possible D gene TRBD1, 6 bases. The CDR3 runs 13 residues. V dropped 7 bases and J dropped 4 bases, with 16 bases sitting between them. Germline V gene lookup returns CDR1 SQVTM and CDR2 ANQGSEA. CDR3 bases: TGCAGCGGATTCCACAGGGTGGGCACTGAAGCTTTCTTT. Translated, it gives CSGFHRVGTEAFF.